This entry is about one TCR beta chain. Its target is unknown. An end of the junction does not agree with germline; a read error may underlie this. The TCR beta profiling, which covered VDJ combination and CDR3 sequence, was carried out using genomic DNA as the template. TCRdb ran MiXCR on the reads and lists one entry per CDR3 protein. In the table there are about 400,000 distinct CDR3 sequences, 65% to 80% of which are singletons. These data come from a study of CD8+CD57+ T cells in acquired aplastic anemia. Study-level information: DNA per sorted CD4+ or CD8+ sample ranged about 0.17 to 27.4 ug, averaging 3.2 ug.

In germline, CDR1 is KGHDR, CDR2 SFDVKD. CDR3 length equals 12 residues. General observations from the study: The CD8+ Simpson's diversity of patients and controls was not significantly different.

The chain employs TRBV24-1 and TRBJ2-7; D not certain. The sample was sorted CD4+, CD8+, or CD8+CD57+ T cells (not recorded which) from PBMCs. The receptor's source is a human donor in good health, serving as a control. The CDR3 DNA reads as TGTGCCACCAGTGATTTATTCTATGGGCACACCTTC. Translation gives CATSDLFYGHTF.